The next 2 T cell receptor beta chains were all read from a single sample in a study of blood T cell repertoires in COVID-19. Assay: immunoSEQ multiplex PCR; the TCRdb copy retains only in-frame clones and omits some. This sample has 200,000 to 250,000 clones, with roughly nine tenths found just once. The material sequenced was PBMCs or T cells enriched from blood (not recorded which). The receptors come from a young man who had recovered from COVID-19.

The chain links TRBV7-6 to TRBJ1-6; D is perhaps TRBD1 (5 bases). V dropped 6 bases and J dropped 9 bases, with 21 bases sitting between them. Germline V gene sequence: CDR1 SGHVS, CDR2 FNYEAQ. The CDR3 is 16 residues long. The CDR3 DNA is TGTGCCAGCAGTCAATATCACCGGGGGGTCGGTTCACCCCTCCACTTT. Translation gives CASSQYHRGVGSPLHF.

This sequence joins TRBV5-1 and TRBJ1-2; 11 bases match TRBD1. Germline lookup yields CDR1 SGHRS and CDR2 YFSETQ. V shed 1 base, J shed 6 bases, and the junction held 11 bases outside the gene matches. The CDR3 is 17 amino acids. CDR3 protein: CASSLPSGTGGNNGYTF. The CDR3 region has the DNA TGCGCCAGCAGCTTGCCCTCCGGGACAGGGGGGAACAATGGCTACACCTTC.